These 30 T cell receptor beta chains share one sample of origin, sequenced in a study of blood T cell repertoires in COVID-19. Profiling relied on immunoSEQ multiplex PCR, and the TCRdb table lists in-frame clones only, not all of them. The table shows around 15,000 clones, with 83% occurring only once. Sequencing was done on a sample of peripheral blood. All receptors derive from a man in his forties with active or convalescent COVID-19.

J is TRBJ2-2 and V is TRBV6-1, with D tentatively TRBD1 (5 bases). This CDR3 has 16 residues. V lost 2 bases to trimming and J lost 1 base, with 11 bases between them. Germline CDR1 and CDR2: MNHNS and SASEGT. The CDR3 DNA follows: TGTGCCAGCAGTGAACAAGGGGTGGAGAACACCGGGGAGCTGTTTTTT. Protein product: CASSEQGVENTGELFF.

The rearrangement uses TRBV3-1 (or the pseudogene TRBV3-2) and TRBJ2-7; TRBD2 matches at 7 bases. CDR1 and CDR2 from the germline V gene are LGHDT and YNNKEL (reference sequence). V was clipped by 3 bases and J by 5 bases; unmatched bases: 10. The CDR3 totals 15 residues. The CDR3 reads CASSHLSGALNEQYF. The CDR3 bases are TGTGCCAGCAGCCATCTCAGCGGGGCCCTAAACGAGCAGTACTTC.

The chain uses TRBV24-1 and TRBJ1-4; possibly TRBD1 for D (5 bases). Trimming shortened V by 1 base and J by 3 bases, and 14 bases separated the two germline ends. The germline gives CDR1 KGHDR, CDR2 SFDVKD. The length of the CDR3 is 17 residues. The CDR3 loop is CATSDFARERSNEKLFF. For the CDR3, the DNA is TGTGCCACCAGTGATTTCGCCAGGGAACGGTCTAATGAAAAACTGTTTTTT.

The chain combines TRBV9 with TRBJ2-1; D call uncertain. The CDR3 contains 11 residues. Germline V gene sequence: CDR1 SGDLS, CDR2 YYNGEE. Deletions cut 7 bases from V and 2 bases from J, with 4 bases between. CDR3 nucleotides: TGTGCCAGCGGCCCCTACAATGAGCAGTTCTTC. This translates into CASGPYNEQFF.

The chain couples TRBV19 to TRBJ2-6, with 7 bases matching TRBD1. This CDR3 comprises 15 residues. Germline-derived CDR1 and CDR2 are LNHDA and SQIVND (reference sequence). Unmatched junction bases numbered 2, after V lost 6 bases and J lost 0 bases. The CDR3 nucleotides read TGTGCCAGTAGGGACAGGCCCTCTGGGGCCAACGTCCTGACTTTC. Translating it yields CASRDRPSGANVLTF.

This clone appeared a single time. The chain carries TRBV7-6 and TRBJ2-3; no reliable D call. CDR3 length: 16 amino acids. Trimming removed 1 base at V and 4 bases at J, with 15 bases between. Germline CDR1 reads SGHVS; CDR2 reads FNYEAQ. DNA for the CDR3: TGTGCCAGCAGCTTAGATTTAGTCGCGACTCCAGATACGCAGTATTTT. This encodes CASSLDLVATPDTQYF.

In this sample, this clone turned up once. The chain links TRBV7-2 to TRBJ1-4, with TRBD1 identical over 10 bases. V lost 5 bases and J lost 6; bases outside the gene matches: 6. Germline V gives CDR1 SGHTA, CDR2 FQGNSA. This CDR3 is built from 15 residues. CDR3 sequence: CASSGPGTGDEKLFF. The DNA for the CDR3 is TGTGCCAGCAGCGGGCCCGGGACAGGGGATGAAAAACTGTTTTTT.

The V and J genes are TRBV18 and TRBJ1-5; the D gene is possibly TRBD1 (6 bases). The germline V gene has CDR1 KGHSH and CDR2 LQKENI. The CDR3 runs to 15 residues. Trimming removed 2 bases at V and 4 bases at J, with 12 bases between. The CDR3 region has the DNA TGTGCCAGCTCACCAAACAGGGCCGAGAATCAGCCCCAGCATTTT. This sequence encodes CASSPNRAENQPQHF.

In nucleotides, the CDR3 is TGTGCCAGCAGCCAAAACAGGGGGCGAGGTGGCTACACCTTC. Translating gives CASSQNRGRGGYTF. The chain couples TRBV7-2 to TRBJ1-2, with 9 bases fitting TRBD1. CDR3 size: 14 residues. Germline CDR1 SGHTA, CDR2 FQGNSA. V lost 5 bases, J lost 7 bases, and 8 bases stayed unmatched.

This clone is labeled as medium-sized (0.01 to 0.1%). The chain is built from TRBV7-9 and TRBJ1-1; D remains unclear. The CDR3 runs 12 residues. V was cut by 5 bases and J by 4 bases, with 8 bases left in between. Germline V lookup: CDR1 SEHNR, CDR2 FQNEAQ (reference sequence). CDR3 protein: CASSLISTEAFF. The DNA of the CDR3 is TGTGCCAGCAGCCTAATATCCACTGAAGCTTTCTTT.

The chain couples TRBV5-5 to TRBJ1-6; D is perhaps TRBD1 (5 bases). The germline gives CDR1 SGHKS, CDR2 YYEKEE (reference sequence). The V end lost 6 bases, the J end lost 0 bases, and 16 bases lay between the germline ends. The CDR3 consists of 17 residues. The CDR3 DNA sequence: TGTGCCAGCATGGAGGGGCCACAGAGCTCCTATAATTCACCCCTCCACTTT. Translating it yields CASMEGPQSSYNSPLHF.

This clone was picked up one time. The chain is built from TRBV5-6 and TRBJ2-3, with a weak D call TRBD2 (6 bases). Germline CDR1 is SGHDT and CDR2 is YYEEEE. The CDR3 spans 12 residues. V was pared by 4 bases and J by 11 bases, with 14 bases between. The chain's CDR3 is CASSIKDYWQYF. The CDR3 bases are TGTGCCAGCAGCATCAAGGACTACTGGCAGTATTTT. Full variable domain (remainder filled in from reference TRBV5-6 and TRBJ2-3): DAGVTQSPTHLIKTRGQQVTLRCSPKSGHDTVSWYQQALGQGPQFIFQYYEEEERQRGNFPDRFSGHQFPNYSSELNVNALLLGDSALYLCASSIKDYWQYFGPGTRLTVL.

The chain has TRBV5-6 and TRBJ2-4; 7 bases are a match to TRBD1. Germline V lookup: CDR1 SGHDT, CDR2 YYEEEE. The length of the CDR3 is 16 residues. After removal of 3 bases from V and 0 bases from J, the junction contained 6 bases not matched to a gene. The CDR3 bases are TGTGCCAGCAGCTCGGGACAGTCACTAGCCAAAAACATTCAGTACTTC. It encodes CASSSGQSLAKNIQYF.

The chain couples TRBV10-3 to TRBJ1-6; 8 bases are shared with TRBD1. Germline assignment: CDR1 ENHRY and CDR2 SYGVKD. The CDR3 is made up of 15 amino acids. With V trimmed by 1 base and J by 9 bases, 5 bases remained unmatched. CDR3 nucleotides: TGTGCCATCAGTGAGTTGGGGACAGGTCGTTCACCCCTCCACTTT. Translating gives CAISELGTGRSPLHF.

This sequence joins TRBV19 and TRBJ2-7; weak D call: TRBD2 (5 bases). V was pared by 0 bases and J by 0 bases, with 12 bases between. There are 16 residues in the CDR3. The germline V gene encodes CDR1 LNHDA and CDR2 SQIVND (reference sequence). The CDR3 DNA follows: TGTGCCAGTAGTATAGACGAGGGCGGGTCCTCCTACGAGCAGTACTTC. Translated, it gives CASSIDEGGSSYEQYF.

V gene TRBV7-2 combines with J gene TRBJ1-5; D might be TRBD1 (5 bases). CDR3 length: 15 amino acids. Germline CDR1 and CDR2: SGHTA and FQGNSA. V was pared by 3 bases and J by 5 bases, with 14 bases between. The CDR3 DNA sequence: TGTGCCAGCAGCTTCCCTGACAGTACCGATCAGCCCCAGCATTTT. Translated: CASSFPDSTDQPQHF.

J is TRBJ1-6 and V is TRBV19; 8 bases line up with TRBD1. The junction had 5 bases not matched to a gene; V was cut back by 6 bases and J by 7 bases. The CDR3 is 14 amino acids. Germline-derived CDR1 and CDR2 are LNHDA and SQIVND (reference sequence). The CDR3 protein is CASRVTGGNSPLHF. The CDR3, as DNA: TGTGCCAGTAGGGTCACAGGGGGAAATTCACCCCTCCACTTT.

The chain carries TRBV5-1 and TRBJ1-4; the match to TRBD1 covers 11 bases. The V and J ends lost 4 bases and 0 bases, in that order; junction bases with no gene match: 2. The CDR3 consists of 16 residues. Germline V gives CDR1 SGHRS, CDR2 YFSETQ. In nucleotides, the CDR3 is TGCGCCAGCAGCCGGACAGGGGGCGCAACTAATGAAAAACTGTTTTTT. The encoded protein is CASSRTGGATNEKLFF.

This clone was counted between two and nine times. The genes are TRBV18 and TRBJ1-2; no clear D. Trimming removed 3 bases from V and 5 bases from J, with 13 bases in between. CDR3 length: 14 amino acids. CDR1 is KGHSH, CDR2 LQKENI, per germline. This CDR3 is CASSPTSSGYGYTF. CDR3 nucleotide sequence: TGTGCCAGCTCACCGACATCCTCCGGTTATGGCTACACCTTC.

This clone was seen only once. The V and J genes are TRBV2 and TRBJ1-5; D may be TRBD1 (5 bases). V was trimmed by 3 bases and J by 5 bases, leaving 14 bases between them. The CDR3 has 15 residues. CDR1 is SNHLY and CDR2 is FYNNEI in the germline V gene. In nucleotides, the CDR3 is TGTGCCAGCAGTGAGTCAGCCCAGGGTCATCAGCCCCAGCATTTT. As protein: CASSESAQGHQPQHF.

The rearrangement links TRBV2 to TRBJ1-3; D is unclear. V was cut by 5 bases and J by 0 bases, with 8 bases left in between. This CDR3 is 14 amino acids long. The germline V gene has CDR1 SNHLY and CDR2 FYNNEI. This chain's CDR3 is CASSIQHSGNTIYF. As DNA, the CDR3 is TGTGCCAGCAGTATACAGCACTCTGGAAACACCATATATTTT.

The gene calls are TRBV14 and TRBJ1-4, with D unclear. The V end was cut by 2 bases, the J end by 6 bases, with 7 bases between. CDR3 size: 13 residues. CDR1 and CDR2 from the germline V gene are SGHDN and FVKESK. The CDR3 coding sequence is TGTGCCAGCAGCCAAAATGGCTATGAAAAACTGTTTTTT. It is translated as CASSQNGYEKLFF.

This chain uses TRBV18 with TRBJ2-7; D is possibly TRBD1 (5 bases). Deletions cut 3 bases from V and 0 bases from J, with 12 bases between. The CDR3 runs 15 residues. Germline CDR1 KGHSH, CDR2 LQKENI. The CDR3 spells CASSPLQESSYEQYF. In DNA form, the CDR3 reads TGTGCCAGCTCACCGCTACAGGAAAGCTCCTACGAGCAGTACTTC. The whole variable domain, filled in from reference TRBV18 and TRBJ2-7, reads NAGVMQNPRHLVRRRGQEARLRCSPMKGHSHVYWYRQLPEEGLKFMVYLQKENIIDESGMPKERFSAEFPKEGPSILRIQQVVRGDSAAYFCASSPLQESSYEQYFGPGTRLTVT.

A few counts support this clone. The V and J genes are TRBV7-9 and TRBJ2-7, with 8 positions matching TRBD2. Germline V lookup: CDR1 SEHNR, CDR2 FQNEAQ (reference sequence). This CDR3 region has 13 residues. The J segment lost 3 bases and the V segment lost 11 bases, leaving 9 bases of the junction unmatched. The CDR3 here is CAGTTGTSYEQYF. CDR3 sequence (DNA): TGTGCCGGGACAACCGGGACTAGCTACGAGCAGTACTTC.

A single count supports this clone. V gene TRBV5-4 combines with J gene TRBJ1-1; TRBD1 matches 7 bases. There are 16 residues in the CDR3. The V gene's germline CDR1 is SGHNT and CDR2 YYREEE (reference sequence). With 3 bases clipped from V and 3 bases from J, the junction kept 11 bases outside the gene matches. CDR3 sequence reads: CASSSTYTTGDTEAFF. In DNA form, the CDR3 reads TGTGCCAGCAGCTCAACCTATACCACAGGGGACACTGAAGCTTTCTTT.

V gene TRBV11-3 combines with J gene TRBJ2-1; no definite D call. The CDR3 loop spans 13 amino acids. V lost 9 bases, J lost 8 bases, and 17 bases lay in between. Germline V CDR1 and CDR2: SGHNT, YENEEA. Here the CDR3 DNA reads TGTGCCAGACCGCGGATGGGTATTGATGAGCAGTTCTTC. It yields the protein CARPRMGIDEQFF.

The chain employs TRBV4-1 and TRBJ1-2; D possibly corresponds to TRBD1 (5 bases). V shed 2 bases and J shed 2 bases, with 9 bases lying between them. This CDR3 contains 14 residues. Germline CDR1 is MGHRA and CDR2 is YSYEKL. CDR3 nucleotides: TGCGCCAGCAGCCAACGGCAGGGCAACTATGGCTACACCTTC. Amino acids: CASSQRQGNYGYTF.

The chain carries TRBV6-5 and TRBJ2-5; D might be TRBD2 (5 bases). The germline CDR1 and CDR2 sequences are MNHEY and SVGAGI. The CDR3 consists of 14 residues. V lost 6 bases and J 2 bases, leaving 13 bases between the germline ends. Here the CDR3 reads CASSPGVSQETQYF. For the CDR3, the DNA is TGTGCCAGCAGCCCCGGGGTCAGTCAAGAGACCCAGTACTTC.

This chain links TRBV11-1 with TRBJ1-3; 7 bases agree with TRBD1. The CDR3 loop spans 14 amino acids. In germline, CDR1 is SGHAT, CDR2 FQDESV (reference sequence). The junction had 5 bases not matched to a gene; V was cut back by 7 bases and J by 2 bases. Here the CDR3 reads CASTVQGTGNTIYF. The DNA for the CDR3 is TGTGCCAGCACCGTACAGGGGACTGGAAACACCATATATTTT.

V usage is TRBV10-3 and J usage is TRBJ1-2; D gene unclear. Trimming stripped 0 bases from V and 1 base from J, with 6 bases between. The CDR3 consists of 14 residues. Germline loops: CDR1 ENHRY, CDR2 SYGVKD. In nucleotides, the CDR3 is TGTGCCATCAGTGAGTCGAGCGTTAACTATGGCTACACCTTC. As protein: CAISESSVNYGYTF.